The subject of this entry is one T cell receptor (beta chain). What it binds is unknown. The entry originates in a study of cytomegalovirus exposure and HLA in healthy donors. Study-wide results and limits: Accurate HLA-A and HLA-B prediction from TCR beta sequences was reported for most subjects.

Germline V lookup: CDR1 GTSNPN, CDR2 SVGIG (reference sequence). CDR3 size: 15 residues. Trimming removed 0 bases at V and 6 bases at J, with 16 bases between. Both 60 Vbeta primers and 13 Jbeta primers went into the PCR. The repertoire was sequenced with immunoSEQ multiplex PCR; TCRdb's copy has only in-frame clones and lacks some. Here the sample spans over 95,000 clones, 70% to 80% being singletons. Sequenced material: PBMCs. The gene calls are TRBV30 and TRBJ2-3; D ambiguous. The receptor was derived from a human donor in good health. CDR3 sequence reads: CAWSVPEASRDTQYF. Written as DNA, the CDR3 is TGTGCCTGGAGTGTACCAGAGGCAAGCCGTGATACGCAGTATTTT.